This T cell receptor (beta chain) was recovered during a study of blood T cell repertoires in COVID-19. Across the whole study: Samples came from the United States, Italy and Spain, spanning acute and convalescent COVID-19. PBMCs, B-cell-depleted T cells, or T cells provided the cDNA or gDNA that made up the material.

V lost 4 bases, J lost 3 bases, and 7 bases stayed unmatched. Germline-derived CDR1 and CDR2 are SGHDT and YYEEEE. This CDR3 is 14 amino acids long. Profiling relied on immunoSEQ multiplex PCR, and the TCRdb table lists in-frame clones only, not all of them. The sample holds around 70,000 clones, roughly nine tenths seen once. The sample consisted of peripheral blood. The receptor was derived from a human donor in a cohort sampled during active COVID-19. J is TRBJ2-7 and V is TRBV5-6, with 7 bases identical to TRBD1. The chain's CDR3 is CASSPGTDRYEQYF. CDR3 DNA sequence: TGTGCCAGCAGCCCCGGGACAGACCGCTACGAGCAGTACTTC.